Given below is one TCR beta chain in context. This entry comes from a study of blood T cell repertoires in COVID-19. Study context: Donors in the United States, Italy and Spain gave samples during acute or convalescent COVID-19. The cDNA or gDNA used as material had been derived from T cells, B-cell-depleted T cells, or PBMCs.

Authors' methods: Reference gene primer amplification gave estimated nucleated cell counts. Clones were read by immunoSEQ multiplex PCR, and TCRdb kept only the in-frame ones, dropping some. V, J and clone size were drawn from that table, and D and trimming were deduced from the DNA. The table records more than 85,000 clones, more than 85% of them present only once. The J segment lost 6 bases and the V segment lost 4 bases, leaving 4 bases of the junction unmatched. CDR3 size: 16 residues. Germline V gene sequence: CDR1 MNHEY, CDR2 SVGEGT. The sequence was collected from a man aged 55 to 70 with acute or convalescent COVID-19. This sequence joins TRBV6-2 or TRBV6-3 and TRBJ2-1; 15 nucleotides match TRBD2. Specimen: peripheral blood. The DNA of the CDR3 is TGTGCCAGCAGTTCCCGGACTAGCGGGAGGGTCAATGAGCAGTTCTTC. It specifies CASSSRTSGRVNEQFF.